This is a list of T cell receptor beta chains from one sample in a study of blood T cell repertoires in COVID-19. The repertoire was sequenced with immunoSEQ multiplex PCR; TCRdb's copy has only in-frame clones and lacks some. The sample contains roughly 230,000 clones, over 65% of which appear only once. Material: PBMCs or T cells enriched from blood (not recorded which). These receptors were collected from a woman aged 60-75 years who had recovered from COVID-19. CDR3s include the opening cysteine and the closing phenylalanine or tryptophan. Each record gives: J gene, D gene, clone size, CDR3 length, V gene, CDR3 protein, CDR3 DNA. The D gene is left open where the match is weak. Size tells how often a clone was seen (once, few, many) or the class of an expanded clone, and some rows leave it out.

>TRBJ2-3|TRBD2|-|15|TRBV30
CAWSVHGGSADTQYF
TGTGCCTGGAGTGTACATGGCGGGAGCGCAGATACGCAGTATTTT
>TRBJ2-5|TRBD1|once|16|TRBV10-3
CAISAATTGGLETQYF
TGTGCCATCAGTGCGGCGACGACAGGGGGCTTGGAGACCCAGTACTTC
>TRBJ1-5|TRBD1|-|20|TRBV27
CASSFLPSGTGYYSNQPQHF
TGTGCCAGCAGTTTCCTCCCTTCCGGGACAGGATATTATAGCAATCAGCCCCAGCATTTT
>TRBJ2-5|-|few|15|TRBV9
CASSTGLGFQETQYF
TGTGCCAGCAGCACCGGTCTGGGCTTCCAAGAGACCCAGTACTTC
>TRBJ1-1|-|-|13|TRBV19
CASRSQGGTEAFF
TGTGCCAGTAGGAGCCAAGGCGGCACTGAAGCTTTCTTT
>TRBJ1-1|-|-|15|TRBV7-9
CASSLFLTVNTEAFF
TGTGCCAGCAGCTTATTCCTGACAGTGAACACTGAAGCTTTCTTT
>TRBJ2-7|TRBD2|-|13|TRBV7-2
CASSLTSGYEQYF
TGTGCCAGCAGCTTAACTAGCGGCTACGAGCAGTACTTC
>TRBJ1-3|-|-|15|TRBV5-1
CASSSQPTEGNTIYF
TGCGCCAGCAGCTCGCAACCGACAGAGGGAAACACCATATATTTT
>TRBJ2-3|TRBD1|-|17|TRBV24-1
CATSDSARTGRTDTQYF
TGTGCCACCAGTGATTCCGCTAGGACAGGGCGCACAGATACGCAGTATTTT
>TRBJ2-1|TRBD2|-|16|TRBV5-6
CASSLVGTSGVGEQFF
TGTGCCAGCAGCTTGGTTGGGACTAGCGGGGTAGGTGAGCAGTTCTTC
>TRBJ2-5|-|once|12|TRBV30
CAWSSFRETQYF
TGTGCCTGGAGTAGCTTCCGAGAGACCCAGTACTTC
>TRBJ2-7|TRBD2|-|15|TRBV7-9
CASSGRTSGNYEQYF
TGTGCCAGCAGCGGTAGGACTAGCGGGAACTACGAGCAGTACTTC
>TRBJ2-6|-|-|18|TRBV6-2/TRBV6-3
CASSPRGGVETGANVLTF
TGTGCCAGCAGTCCCCGAGGAGGGGTGGAGACTGGGGCCAACGTCCTGACTTTC
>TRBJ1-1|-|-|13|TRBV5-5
CASSLHRNTEAFF
TGTGCCAGCAGCTTACACAGGAACACTGAAGCTTTCTTT
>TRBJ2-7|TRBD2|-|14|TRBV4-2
CASSQGLAFYEQYF
TGTGCCAGCAGCCAGGGACTAGCGTTCTACGAGCAGTACTTC
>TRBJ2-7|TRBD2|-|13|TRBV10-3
CAISDGGGPSPDF
TGTGCCATCAGTGACGGCGGGGGACCCTCCCCCGACTTC
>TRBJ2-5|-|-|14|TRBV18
CASGTSGAPQTQYF
TGTGCCAGTGGCACGTCGGGAGCCCCGCAGACCCAGTACTTC
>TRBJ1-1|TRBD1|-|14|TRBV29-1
CSARGGQGTTEAFF
TGCAGCGCCAGGGGAGGACAGGGGACGACTGAAGCTTTCTTT
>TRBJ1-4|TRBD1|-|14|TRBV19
CASGDRGQWEKLFF
TGTGCCAGCGGAGACAGGGGCCAGTGGGAAAAACTGTTTTTT
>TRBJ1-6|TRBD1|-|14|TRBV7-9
CASSSGQSNSPLHF
TGTGCCAGCAGCTCGGGACAGAGTAATTCACCCCTCCACTTT
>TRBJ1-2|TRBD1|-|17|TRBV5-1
CASSLEFQQGAPYGYTF
TGCGCCAGCAGCTTGGAATTTCAACAGGGGGCACCCTATGGCTACACCTTC
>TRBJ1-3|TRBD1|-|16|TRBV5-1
CASSFSQGAGGNTIYF
TGCGCCAGCAGCTTTTCACAGGGGGCGGGAGGAAACACCATATATTTT
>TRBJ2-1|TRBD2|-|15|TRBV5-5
CASSPGLADYNEQFF
TGTGCCAGCAGCCCGGGACTAGCGGACTACAATGAGCAGTTCTTC
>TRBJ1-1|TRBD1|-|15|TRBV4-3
CASSQEDRPWGEAFF
TGCGCCAGCAGCCAAGAGGACAGGCCCTGGGGTGAAGCTTTCTTT
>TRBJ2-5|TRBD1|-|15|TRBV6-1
CASSDLQGSQETQYF
TGTGCCAGCAGTGACCTACAGGGGTCACAAGAGACCCAGTACTTC
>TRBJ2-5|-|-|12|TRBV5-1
CASSLDAETQYF
TGCGCCAGCAGCTTGGACGCGGAGACCCAGTACTTC